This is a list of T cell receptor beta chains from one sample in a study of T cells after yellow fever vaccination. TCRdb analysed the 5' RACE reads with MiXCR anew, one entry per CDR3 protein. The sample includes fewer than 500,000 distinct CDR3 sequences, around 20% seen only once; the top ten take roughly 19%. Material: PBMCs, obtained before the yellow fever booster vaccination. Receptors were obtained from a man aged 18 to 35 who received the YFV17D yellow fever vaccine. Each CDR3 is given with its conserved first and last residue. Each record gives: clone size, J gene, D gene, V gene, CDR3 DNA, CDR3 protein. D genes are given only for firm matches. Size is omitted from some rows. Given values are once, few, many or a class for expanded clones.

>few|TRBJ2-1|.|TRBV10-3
TGTGCCATCAGTGTGGGACAAGGAGGGAATGAGCAGTTCTTC
CAISVGQGGNEQFF
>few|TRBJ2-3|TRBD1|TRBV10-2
TGCGCCAGCAGTGAACAGGGGGCCGCAGATACGCAGTATTTT
CASSEQGAADTQYF
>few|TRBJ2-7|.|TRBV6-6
TGTGCCAGCACAACGGCATCCTACGAGCAGTACTTC
CASTTASYEQYF
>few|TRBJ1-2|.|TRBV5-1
TGCGCCAGCAGCTTTGGCTCAGTGGGCTACACCTTC
CASSFGSVGYTF
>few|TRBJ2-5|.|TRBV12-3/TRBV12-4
TGTGCCAGCAGTCCGTGGGCAGGGAAGGAGACCCAGTACTTC
CASSPWAGKETQYF
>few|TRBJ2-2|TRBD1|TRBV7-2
TGTGCCAGCAGACAACAGGGGGCGGGCGGGGAGCTGTTTTTT
CASRQQGAGGELFF
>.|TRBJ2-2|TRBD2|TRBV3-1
TGTGCCAGCAGCCCCTACGGGACTAGCGGTGACACCGGGGAGCTGTTTTTT
CASSPYGTSGDTGELFF
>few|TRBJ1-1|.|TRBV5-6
TGTGCCAGCAGCTTCGTGACCGGCCTGAACACTGAAGCTTTCTTT
CASSFVTGLNTEAFF
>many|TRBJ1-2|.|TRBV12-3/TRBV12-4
TGTGCCAGCAGTTTAGCCCGCGGACAAGCAAACTATGGCTACACCTTC
CASSLARGQANYGYTF
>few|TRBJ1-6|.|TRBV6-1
TGTGCCAGCAGCGTCGACAGAGATAATTCACCCCTCCACTTT
CASSVDRDNSPLHF
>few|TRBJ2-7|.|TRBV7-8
TGTGCCAGCAGCCCCCTATTGGACTACGAGCAGTACTTC
CASSPLLDYEQYF
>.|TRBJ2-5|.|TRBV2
TGTGCCAGCAGTGCTTGGACAGTTCAAGAGACCCAGTACTTC
CASSAWTVQETQYF
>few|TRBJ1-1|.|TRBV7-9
TGTGCCAGCAGCTCCTTCCTTGCGACCCCCGAGGGGAACACTGAAGCTTTCTTT
CASSSFLATPEGNTEAFF
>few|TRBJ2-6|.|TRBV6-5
TGTGCCAGCAGCTCACAGGCCTCTGGGGCCAACGTCCTGACTTTC
CASSSQASGANVLTF
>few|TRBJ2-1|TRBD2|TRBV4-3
TGCGCCAGCAGCCAACTTCTAGCGGGGGACCCCTTCTTC
CASSQLLAGDPFF
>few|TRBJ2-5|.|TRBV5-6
TGTGCCAGCAGCCTCGATATGGGACATAGGACGGAGACCCAGTACTTC
CASSLDMGHRTETQYF
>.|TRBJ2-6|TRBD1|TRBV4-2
TGTGCCAGCAGCCAAGATGACAGGGGGCGCGGTCCTGGGGCCAACGTCCTGACTTTC
CASSQDDRGRGPGANVLTF
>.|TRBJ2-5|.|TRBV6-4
TGTGCCAGCAGTGTTGGATTTCGGACCCAGTACTTC
CASSVGFRTQYF
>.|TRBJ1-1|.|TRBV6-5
TGTGCCAGCAGTTGGGTCGCGGAGGGCACTGAAGCTTTCTTT
CASSWVAEGTEAFF
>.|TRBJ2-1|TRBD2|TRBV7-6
TGTGCCAGCAGCTTAGAGGGACTAGCGGGATACAATGAGCAGTTCTTC
CASSLEGLAGYNEQFF
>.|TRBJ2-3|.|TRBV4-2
TGTGCCAGCAGCCAAGGTCCTAGTTCACCCACAGATACGCAGTATTTT
CASSQGPSSPTDTQYF
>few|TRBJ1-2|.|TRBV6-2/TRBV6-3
TGTGCCAGCAGTCATTTTTCAGGGAGAAGTTATGGCTACACCTTC
CASSHFSGRSYGYTF
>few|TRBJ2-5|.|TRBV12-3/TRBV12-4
TGTGCCAGCACCCAGGGAACAGGTGGAGAGACCCAGTACTTC
CASTQGTGGETQYF
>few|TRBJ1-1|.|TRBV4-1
TGCGCCAGCAGCCAAAACGGGGTGGGCACTGAAGCTTTCTTT
CASSQNGVGTEAFF
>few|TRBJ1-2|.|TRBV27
TGTTGCTTTTGGGCTTTTAGGGACTATGGCTACACCTTC
CCFWAFRDYGYTF
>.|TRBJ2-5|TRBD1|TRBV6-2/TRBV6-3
TGTGCCAGCAGCTTATACTCGGGACAGGGGTGGGGAGAGACCCAGTACTTC
CASSLYSGQGWGETQYF
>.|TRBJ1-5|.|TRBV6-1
TGTGCCAGCAGCTGGCAGGGAGGCCAGCCCCAGCATTTT
CASSWQGGQPQHF
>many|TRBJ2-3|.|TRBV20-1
TGCAGTGCCCCGGAGGGCACAGATACGCAGTATTTT
CSAPEGTDTQYF
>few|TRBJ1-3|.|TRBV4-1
TGCGCCAGCAGCCAAGCCCTCGGGAAACGGGGAAACACCATATATTTT
CASSQALGKRGNTIYF
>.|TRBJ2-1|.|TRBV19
TGTGCCAGTAGCCGGGGGGCCGACACATACAATGAGCAGTTCTTC
CASSRGADTYNEQFF
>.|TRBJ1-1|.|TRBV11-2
TGTGCCAGCAGCCCCCGGCCCCTGCCGGATGGTGCTTTCTTT
CASSPRPLPDGAFF
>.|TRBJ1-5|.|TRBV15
TGTGCCACCAGCAGAGGGGGTTTCAGCAATCAGCCCCAGCATTTT
CATSRGGFSNQPQHF
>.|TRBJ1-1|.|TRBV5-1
TGCGCCAGCAGCCTATCGACAGTCCCTAGTATAGAAGCTTTCTTT
CASSLSTVPSIEAFF
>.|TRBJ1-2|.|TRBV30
TGTGCCTGGAGTGTAGGACTGGCCCAGGGCTACACCTTC
CAWSVGLAQGYTF
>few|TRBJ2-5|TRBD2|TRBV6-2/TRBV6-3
TGTGCCAGCAGGCGCCAACTAGCGGGGGGGCGAGTCGAGAGGACAGAGACCCAGTACTTC
CASRRQLAGGRVERTETQYF
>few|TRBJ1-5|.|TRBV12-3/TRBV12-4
TGTGCCAGCAGTTTAGACGTGTTGCCCCAGCATTTT
CASSLDVLPQHF
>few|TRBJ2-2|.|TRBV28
TGTGCCAGCAGTCAAAAAACAGGGAGGGGCGGGGAGCTGTTTTTT
CASSQKTGRGGELFF
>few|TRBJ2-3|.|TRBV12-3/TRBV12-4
TGTGCCAGCCAGTCCCCTAACGGGGGCGGGACAGATACGCAGTATTTT
CASQSPNGGGTDTQYF
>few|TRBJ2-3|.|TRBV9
TGTGCCAGCAGCTCAGACGGACTCCCTCTCACAGATACGCAGTATTTT
CASSSDGLPLTDTQYF
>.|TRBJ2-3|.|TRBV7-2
TGTGCCAGCAGCCCCCCCGCCGTAGATACGCAGTATTTT
CASSPPAVDTQYF
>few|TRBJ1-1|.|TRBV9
TGTGCCAGCAGCGGCCGCCACGGTGAAGCTTTCTTT
CASSGRHGEAFF
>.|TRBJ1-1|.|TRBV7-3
TGTGCCAGCAGCCTCTGGTCGGGGAACAGGAACACTGAAGCTTTCTTT
CASSLWSGNRNTEAFF
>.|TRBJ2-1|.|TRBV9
TGTGCCAGCAGCTTCCGAATCTCGGGTGAGCAGTTCTTC
CASSFRISGEQFF
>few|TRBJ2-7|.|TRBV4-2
TGTGCCAGCAGCCAAGAAGACCAGGGCGACTACGAGCAGTACTTC
CASSQEDQGDYEQYF
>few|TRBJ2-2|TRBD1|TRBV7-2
TGTGCCAGCAGCAAAGGACAGGGCCGGAACACCGGGGAGCTGTTTTTT
CASSKGQGRNTGELFF
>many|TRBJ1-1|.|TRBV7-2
TGTGCCAGCAGCTTAGGGGGGCGGGGAACCTTTTCTGAAGCTTTCTTT
CASSLGGRGTFSEAFF
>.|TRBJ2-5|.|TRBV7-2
TGTGCCAGCAGCCCGTGGGGCACTGGAGGGGCAGAGACCCAGTACTTC
CASSPWGTGGAETQYF
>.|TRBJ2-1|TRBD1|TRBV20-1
TGCAGTGCTAGAGGAGGACAGGGAAAGCAGTTCTTC
CSARGGQGKQFF
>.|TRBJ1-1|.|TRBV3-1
TGTGCCAGCAGCCAAGGAGGGGTTAGGGGGGCTTTCTTT
CASSQGGVRGAFF
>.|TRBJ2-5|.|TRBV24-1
TGTGCCACCAGTGGGCATAGAGGTCAAGAGACCCAGTACTTC
CATSGHRGQETQYF
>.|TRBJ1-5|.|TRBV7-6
TGTGCCAGCAGCTTATCATTTCGCCAGCCCCAGCATTTT
CASSLSFRQPQHF
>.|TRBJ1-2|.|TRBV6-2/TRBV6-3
TGTGCCAGCACGGATGGTCCAGTCTATGGCTACACCTTC
CASTDGPVYGYTF
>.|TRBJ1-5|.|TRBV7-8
TGTGCCAGCAGCCCCTCCGCGGGGGTATTAAATCAGCCCCAGCATTTT
CASSPSAGVLNQPQHF
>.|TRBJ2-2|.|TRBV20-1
TGCAGTGCGCATTGTCCCGGGGAGCTGTTTTTT
CSAHCPGELFF
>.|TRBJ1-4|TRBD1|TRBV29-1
TGCAGCGTTGAGGGGACAGGTACAGATGAAAAACTGTTTTTT
CSVEGTGTDEKLFF
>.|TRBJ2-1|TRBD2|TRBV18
TGTGCCAGCTCACCAAACTACGGGGGGGAAGAGCAGTTCTTC
CASSPNYGGEEQFF
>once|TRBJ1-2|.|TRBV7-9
TGTGCCAGCAGCTTAGCCGGAGCTGGCAACTATGGCTACACCTTC
CASSLAGAGNYGYTF
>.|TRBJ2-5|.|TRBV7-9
TGTGCCAGCAGCTTTCCCGGGGCCTTCGGGGAGACCCAGTACTTC
CASSFPGAFGETQYF